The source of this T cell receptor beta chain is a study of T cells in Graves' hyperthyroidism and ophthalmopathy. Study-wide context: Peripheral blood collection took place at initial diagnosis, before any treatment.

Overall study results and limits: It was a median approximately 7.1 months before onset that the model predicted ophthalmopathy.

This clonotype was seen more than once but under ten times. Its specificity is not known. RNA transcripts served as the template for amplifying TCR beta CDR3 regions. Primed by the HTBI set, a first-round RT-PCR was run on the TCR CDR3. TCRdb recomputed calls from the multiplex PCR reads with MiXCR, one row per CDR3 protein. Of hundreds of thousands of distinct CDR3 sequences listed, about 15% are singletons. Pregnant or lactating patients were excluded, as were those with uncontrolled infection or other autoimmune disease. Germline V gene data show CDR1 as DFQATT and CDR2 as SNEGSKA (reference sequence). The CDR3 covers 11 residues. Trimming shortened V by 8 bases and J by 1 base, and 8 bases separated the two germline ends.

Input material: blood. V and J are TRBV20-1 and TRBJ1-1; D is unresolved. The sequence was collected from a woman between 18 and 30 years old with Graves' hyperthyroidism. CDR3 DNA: TGCAGTTCCCACAAGAACACTGAAGCTTTCTTT. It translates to CSSHKNTEAFF.